This T cell receptor beta chain stems from a study of blood T cells in healthy people across ages. General study points: Naive and antigen-experienced cells could not be conclusively compared, given unsorted PBMCs. Long-lived donors carried more naive CD4+ cells and greater diversity than aged donors. Per million T cells, TCR beta diversity dropped about linearly as age rose.

Healthy Caucasian individuals from Russia aged about 6 to 100 were enrolled as donors. A second PCR of 7 to 11 cycles used a sample-barcoded 5' primer and a J-beta primer mix. TCRdb redid the calling of the 5' RACE reads with MiXCR, one entry per CDR3 protein. The sample has around 1,500,000 distinct CDR3 sequences; roughly 40% are singletons. The CDR3 consists of 14 residues. V lost 2 bases to trimming and J lost 6 bases, with 10 bases between them. CDR1 is SSHAT, CDR2 FNYEAQ, per germline (reference sequence). A remark on this clonotype: Its matching antigen is unknown.

The source material was blood. V and J are TRBV7-7 and TRBJ1-4; unclear D gene. This sequence was found in a woman younger than 35 in good health. CDR3 nucleotides: TGTGCCAGCAGCTTAAAGGCGGGAGATGAAAAACTGTTTTTT. It codes for CASSLKAGDEKLFF.